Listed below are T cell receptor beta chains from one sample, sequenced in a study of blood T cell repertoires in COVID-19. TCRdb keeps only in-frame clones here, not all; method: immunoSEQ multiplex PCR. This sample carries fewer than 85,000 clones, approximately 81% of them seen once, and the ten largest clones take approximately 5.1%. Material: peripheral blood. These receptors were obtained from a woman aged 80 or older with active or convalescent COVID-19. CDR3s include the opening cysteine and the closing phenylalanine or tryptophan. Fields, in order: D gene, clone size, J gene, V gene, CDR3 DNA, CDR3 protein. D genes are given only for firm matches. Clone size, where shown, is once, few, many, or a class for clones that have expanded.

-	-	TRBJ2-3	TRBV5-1	TGCGCCAGCAGCTTGGACGGGATGGGCACAGATACGCAGTATTTT	CASSLDGMGTDTQYF
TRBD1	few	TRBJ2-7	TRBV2	TGTGCCAGCGGGTATTGGGGACAGGGTTACGAGCAGTACTTC	CASGYWGQGYEQYF
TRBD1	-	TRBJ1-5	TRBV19	TGTGCCAGTTATGACAGGGGAGGCAATCAGCCCCAGCATTTT	CASYDRGGNQPQHF
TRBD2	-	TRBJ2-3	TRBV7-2	TGTGCCAGCAGCCGGATCGGTAGCGGGGGGGGCCGGGTTACAGATACGCAGTATTTT	CASSRIGSGGGRVTDTQYF
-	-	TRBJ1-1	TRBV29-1	TGCAGCGTTGAGGAGGGGAGTCTATTT	CSVEEGSLF
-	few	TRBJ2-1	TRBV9	TGTGCCAGCAGCGATATCGGTAGCTCCTACAATGAGCAGTTCTTC	CASSDIGSSYNEQFF
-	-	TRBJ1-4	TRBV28	TGTGCCAGCAGTTCGGGGGGTGGCACTAATGAAAAACTGTTTTTT	CASSSGGGTNEKLFF
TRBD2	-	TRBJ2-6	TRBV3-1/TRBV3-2	TGTGCCAGCAGCCAGGGGAAACAATTTGGGACTAGCGGGCCCTCTGGGGCCAACGTCCTGACTTTC	CASSQGKQFGTSGPSGANVLTF
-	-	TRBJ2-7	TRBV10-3	TGTGCCATCAGTGATAAGACAGACGAGCAGTACTTC	CAISDKTDEQYF
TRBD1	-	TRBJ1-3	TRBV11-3	TGTGCCAGCAGCTCCCCGGGACAGGGGGGCGGAAACACCATATATTTT	CASSSPGQGGGNTIYF
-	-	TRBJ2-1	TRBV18	TGTGCCAGCTCAACGTTAGTTACTAGCTCCTACAATGAGCAGTTCTTC	CASSTLVTSSYNEQFF
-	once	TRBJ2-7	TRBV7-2	TGTGCCAGCAGCCCGGGTTGGGTGTACGAGCAGTACTTC	CASSPGWVYEQYF
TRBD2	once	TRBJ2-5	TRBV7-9	TGTGCCAGCAGCTTGCGGGAGGGCCAAGAGACCCAGTACTTC	CASSLREGQETQYF
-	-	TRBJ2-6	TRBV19	TGTGCCAGTAGTATAGTCTCTACCTCTGGGGCCAACGTCCTGACTTTC	CASSIVSTSGANVLTF
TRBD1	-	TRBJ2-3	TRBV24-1	TGTGCCACCAGTGAAAACCGGGACAGGGGCACAGATACGCAGTATTTT	CATSENRDRGTDTQYF
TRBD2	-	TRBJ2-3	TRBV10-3	TGTGCCATATCACAGCCGGGACTAGCGGGAGTGAAAACCAGGGCAGATACGCAGTATTTT	CAISQPGLAGVKTRADTQYF
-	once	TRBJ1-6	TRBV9	TGTGCCAGCAGCGTAGGACCCGGGCAGGGCACCTATAATTCACCCCTCCACTTT	CASSVGPGQGTYNSPLHF
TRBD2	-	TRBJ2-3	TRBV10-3	TGTGCCATCAGTGAGTCGATCCCCCTAGCGGGAGGGCCTAAAGATACGCAGTATTTT	CAISESIPLAGGPKDTQYF
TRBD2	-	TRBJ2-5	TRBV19	TGTGCCAGTAGGACTAGCGGGAGCCAAGAGACCCAGTACTTC	CASRTSGSQETQYF
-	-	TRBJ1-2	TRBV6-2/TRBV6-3	TGTGCCAGCAGTTCTCCACCGACAGTACTTGGCTACACCTTC	CASSSPPTVLGYTF